The 17 T cell receptor beta chains below were found in one sample sequenced in a study of OX40 agonist ivuxolimab in advanced cancers. Using immunoSEQ multiplex PCR, the repertoire was profiled, and TCRdb retains in-frame clones only, with some absent. Seen here are roughly 120,000 clones, roughly 90% observed once, and the top ten hold 0.27%. The sequenced sample was CD4+ or CD8+ T cells sorted from blood, obtained in a trial of the OX40 agonist ivuxolimab. These receptors were taken from an adult with an advanced solid tumor such as melanoma, head and neck, liver or kidney cancer.

This clone occurred once. This sequence joins TRBV9 and TRBJ1-4, with 8 bases that match TRBD1. V was clipped by 2 bases and J by 6 bases; unmatched bases: 6. CDR3 length equals 15 residues. Germline-derived CDR1 and CDR2 are SGDLS and YYNGEE. The CDR3 DNA reads as TGTGCCAGCAGCGTGTCAGGGGGCTTAGATGAAAAACTGTTTTTT. Amino acids: CASSVSGGLDEKLFF.

CDR3 in amino acids: CASSIERATQETQYF. The CDR3 DNA reads TGTGCCAGTAGTATCGAGCGGGCAACTCAAGAGACCCAGTACTTC. This chain uses TRBV19 with TRBJ2-5; possibly TRBD2 for D (6 bases). The CDR3 totals 15 residues. The V and J ends lost 3 bases and 2 bases respectively, with 13 bases between them. Germline CDR1 reads LNHDA; CDR2 reads SQIVND (reference sequence).

With respect to this clone: The sample has other DNA sequences that encode this CDR3 too. The genes are TRBV6-5 and TRBJ2-6; D unresolved. The germline gives CDR1 MNHEY, CDR2 SVGAGI. CDR3 length: 15 amino acids. Trimming removed 0 bases from V and 1 base from J, with 4 bases in between. CDR3 coding DNA: TGTGCCAGCAGTTACTCAGGGTCTGGGGCCAACGTCCTGACTTTC. Its translation is CASSYSGSGANVLTF.

This clone showed up just a few times. The chain couples TRBV6-1 to TRBJ2-7; 9 bases are shared with TRBD1. J gave up 7 bases and V 8 bases, and 12 bases lay outside the gene matches. Germline loops: CDR1 MNHNS, CDR2 SASEGT. The CDR3 is 14 amino acids. As DNA, the CDR3 is TGTGCCAGCGTATGGGACAGGGCATCGGTGGAGCAGTACTTC. Its translation: CASVWDRASVEQYF.

The chain recombines TRBV19 with TRBJ2-3, with D perhaps matching TRBD1 (7 bases). The CDR3 is 15 residues long. V lost 6 bases, J lost 5 bases, and 18 bases lay in between. In germline, CDR1 is LNHDA, CDR2 SQIVND (reference sequence). The CDR3 DNA follows: TGTGCCAGTAGAGTGACTAGGTCAGGGGGAGATACGCAGTATTTT. Its translation is CASRVTRSGGDTQYF. Supplemented by reference TRBV19 and TRBJ2-3, the full variable domain reads DGGITQSPKYLFRKEGQNVTLSCEQNLNHDAMYWYRQDPGQGLRLIYYSQIVNDFQKGDIAEGYSVSREKKESFPLTVTSAQKNPTAFYLCASRVTRSGGDTQYFGPGTRLTVL.

The genes are TRBV5-4 and TRBJ2-3, with D possibly being TRBD1 or TRBD2 (6 bases each). Germline loops: CDR1 SGHNT, CDR2 YYREEE (reference sequence). Trimming shortened V by 0 bases and J by 3 bases, and 8 bases separated the two germline ends. This CDR3 is built from 14 residues. DNA of the CDR3: TGTGCCAGCAGCTTGGAGGGGGGTACAGATACGCAGTATTTT. Translated: CASSLEGGTDTQYF.

The rearrangement uses TRBV9 and TRBJ1-2; unclear D gene. The CDR3 is 17 residues long. V was pared by 0 bases and J by 0 bases, with 15 bases between. CDR1 is SGDLS and CDR2 is YYNGEE in the germline V gene. CDR3 region: CASSVGYRREANYGYTF. The CDR3 nucleotides are TGTGCCAGCAGCGTAGGTTACCGGAGGGAAGCTAACTATGGCTACACCTTC.

Only one count was recorded for this clone. V and J are TRBV18 and TRBJ2-6; D uncertain. CDR3 size: 15 residues. Germline assignment: CDR1 KGHSH and CDR2 LQKENI. V dropped 3 bases and J dropped 0 bases, with 6 bases sitting between them. The CDR3 loop reads CASSPPGSGANVLTF. The CDR3 DNA reads as TGTGCCAGCTCACCCCCCGGCTCTGGGGCCAACGTCCTGACTTTC.

The chain is built from TRBV27 and TRBJ1-2; 7 bases line up with TRBD1. The CDR3 is 16 residues long. The trim removed 4 bases at V and 2 bases at J, leaving 10 bases unmatched. The V gene's germline CDR1 is MNHEY and CDR2 SMNVEV (reference sequence). The chain's CDR3 is CASSSRPAQGNYGYTF. The CDR3 coding sequence is TGTGCCAGCAGTTCACGGCCGGCACAGGGGAACTATGGCTACACCTTC.

The chain has TRBV7-8 and TRBJ2-7; 9 nucleotides line up with TRBD1. Trimming at V came to 5 bases and at J to 5 bases, leaving 4 bases not matched to a gene. The CDR3 is 13 residues long. The germline V gene encodes CDR1 SGHVS and CDR2 FQNEAQ. CDR3 in amino acids: CASSRDREDEQYF. The DNA for the CDR3 is TGTGCCAGCAGCAGGGACAGGGAGGACGAGCAGTACTTC.

The chain combines TRBV9 with TRBJ2-3; 11 nucleotides match TRBD2. CDR1 is SGDLS and CDR2 is YYNGEE in the germline V gene. The CDR3 sequence is 16 residues long. The V and J ends lost 6 bases and 6 bases, in that order; junction bases with no gene match: 12. CDR3 in DNA: TGTGCCAGCAATTCGGATAGCGGGAGGGCCAGGGATACGCAGTATTTT. Amino acid sequence: CASNSDSGRARDTQYF.

J is TRBJ2-1 and V is TRBV14; 9 bases are a match to TRBD1. Germline values: CDR1 SGHDN, CDR2 FVKESK. V lost 4 bases and J lost 7; bases outside the gene matches: 11. The CDR3 covers 16 residues. The CDR3 region has the DNA TGTGCCAGCAGCCCATTAATCGGGACAGGGCAAAATGAGCAGTTCTTC. This gives the protein CASSPLIGTGQNEQFF.

This chain connects TRBV6-6 to TRBJ2-5, with D uncertain. This CDR3 has 11 residues. V was clipped by 0 bases and J by 9 bases, with 5 bases between them. Per the germline V gene, CDR1 is MNHNY and CDR2 is SVGAGI (reference sequence). CDR3 sequence (DNA): TGTGCCAGCAGTTACTCGGCAGCCCAGTACTTC. Protein: CASSYSAAQYF.

The chain is built from TRBV5-1 and TRBJ1-1, with D unresolved. The V end lost 0 bases, the J end lost 2 bases, and 5 bases lay between the germline ends. Germline V lookup: CDR1 SGHRS, CDR2 YFSETQ. The CDR3 spans 13 residues. The CDR3 DNA sequence: TGCGCCAGCAGCTTGGGGATAAACACTGAAGCTTTCTTT. It yields the protein CASSLGINTEAFF.

This chain links TRBV5-6 with TRBJ2-7, with D maybe TRBD2 (5 bases). Trimming took off 0 bases at V and 3 bases at J, with 16 bases between the two ends. This CDR3 has 16 amino acids. Germline V lookup: CDR1 SGHDT, CDR2 YYEEEE. The CDR3 spells CASSLAIGPTIYEQYF. CDR3 nucleotides: TGTGCCAGCAGCTTGGCCATCGGACCGACTATCTACGAGCAGTACTTC.

The rearrangement uses TRBV19 and TRBJ2-7; the D is unclear. This CDR3 has 13 residues. Germline CDR1 reads LNHDA; CDR2 reads SQIVND (reference sequence). V dropped 3 bases and J dropped 7 bases, with 13 bases sitting between them. CDR3 nucleotide sequence: TGTGCCAGTAGTATGGGTCGGAGAGAGGAGCAGTACTTC. It encodes CASSMGRREEQYF.

V usage is TRBV5-1 and J usage is TRBJ2-5; D not certain. The V end lost 5 bases, the J end lost 2 bases, and 13 bases lay between the germline ends. This CDR3 contains 14 residues. The germline gives CDR1 SGHRS, CDR2 YFSETQ. The CDR3 spells CASRPYERQETQYF. CDR3 DNA: TGCGCCAGCAGGCCCTACGAGAGGCAAGAGACCCAGTACTTC.